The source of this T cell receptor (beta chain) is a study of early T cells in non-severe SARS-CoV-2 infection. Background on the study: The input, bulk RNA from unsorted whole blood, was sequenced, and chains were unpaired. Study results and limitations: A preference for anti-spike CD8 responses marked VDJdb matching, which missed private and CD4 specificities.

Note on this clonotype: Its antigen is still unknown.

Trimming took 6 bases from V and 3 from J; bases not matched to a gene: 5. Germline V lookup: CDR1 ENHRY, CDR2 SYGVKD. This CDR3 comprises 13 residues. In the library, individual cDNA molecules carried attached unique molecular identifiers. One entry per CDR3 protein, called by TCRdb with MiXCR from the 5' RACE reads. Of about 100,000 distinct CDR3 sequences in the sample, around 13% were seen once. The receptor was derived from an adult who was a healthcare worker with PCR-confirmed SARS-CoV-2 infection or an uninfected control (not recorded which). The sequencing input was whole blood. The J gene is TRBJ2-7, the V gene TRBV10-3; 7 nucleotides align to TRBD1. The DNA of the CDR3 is TGTGCCATCAGCCGGGACAGCATCTACGAGCAGTACTTC. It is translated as CAISRDSIYEQYF.